This T cell receptor (beta chain) is from a study of blood T cell repertoires in COVID-19. Study details: From the United States, Italy and Spain came samples of acute and convalescent COVID-19. PBMCs, B-cell-depleted T cells, or T cells were the source of the cDNA or gDNA that made up the material.

The CDR3 extends over 17 amino acids. Trimming shortened V by 5 bases and J by 0 bases, and 20 bases separated the two germline ends. CDR1 GTSNPN and CDR2 SVGIG come from the germline V gene (reference sequence). Seattle's cohort entered during active infection and was followed longitudinally. The protocol was immunoSEQ multiplex PCR, while the TCRdb copy is restricted to in-frame clones and leaves out a portion. Of some 450,000 clones listed, approximately 90% were seen once; the top ten hold less than 0.95%. The chain links TRBV30 to TRBJ1-3; D might be TRBD1 (5 bases). Sequencing input: peripheral blood. This receptor was identified in a man in his late teens or twenties with COVID-19, enrolled during active disease. In DNA form, the CDR3 reads TGTGCCTGGTATTCCCTGGGGCAGCCGAGCTCTGGAAACACCATATATTTT. Translated: CAWYSLGQPSSGNTIYF.